A selection of T cell receptor beta chains follows, all from one sample in a study of blood T cell repertoires in COVID-19. Clones were sequenced by immunoSEQ multiplex PCR, and TCRdb holds only the in-frame ones, with some missing. This sample has approximately 220,000 clones, with roughly 86% found just once. The sequenced sample consisted of PBMCs or T cells enriched from blood (not recorded which). The source is a woman in her 30s with acute COVID-19. Each CDR3 is given with its conserved first and last residue. D genes are given only for firm matches. The size of a clone is reported for some rows only, either as once, few or many, or as a class for expanded clones.

TRBJ1-1	NA	TRBV6-5	NA	CASSRRTGADEAFF	TGTGCCAGCAGTCGCCGGACGGGAGCCGATGAAGCTTTCTTT
TRBJ1-4	NA	TRBV12-3/TRBV12-4	NA	CASKGTNNEKLFF	TGTGCCAGCAAGGGGACAAATAATGAAAAACTGTTTTTT
TRBJ2-3	NA	TRBV2	NA	CASTQGAAKGADTQYF	TGTGCCAGCACCCAAGGGGCGGCAAAGGGGGCAGATACGCAGTATTTT
TRBJ1-1	NA	TRBV5-6	NA	CASSPDSGLNTEAFF	TGTGCCAGCAGCCCGGACTCCGGGTTGAACACTGAAGCTTTCTTT
TRBJ2-2	NA	TRBV6-1	TRBD2	CASSDAASGGDANTGELFF	TGTGCCAGCAGTGACGCCGCTAGCGGGGGGGACGCGAACACCGGGGAGCTGTTTTTT
TRBJ1-6	NA	TRBV9	NA	CASGEPQSSYNSPLHF	TGTGCCAGCGGCGAACCACAGAGCTCCTATAATTCACCCCTCCACTTT
TRBJ1-4	NA	TRBV30	TRBD1	CASGQGLAKLFF	TGTGCCTCAGGACAGGGTCTCGCAAAACTGTTTTTT
TRBJ2-1	once	TRBV19	NA	CASSNSYNEQFF	TGTGCCAGTAGTAACAGTTACAATGAGCAGTTCTTC
TRBJ1-5	NA	TRBV19	TRBD1	CASTAGQGYQPQHF	TGTGCCAGTACCGCGGGACAGGGTTATCAGCCCCAGCATTTT
TRBJ1-1	NA	TRBV5-6	NA	CASSFDRGGGKGTEAFF	TGTGCCAGCAGCTTCGATAGGGGGGGCGGAAAGGGCACTGAAGCTTTCTTT
TRBJ2-7	once	TRBV30	NA	CAWSLYRERTYEQYF	TGTGCCTGGAGCCTCTACAGGGAACGAACCTACGAGCAGTACTTC
TRBJ2-5	few	TRBV9	TRBD2	CASSLAGVQETQYF	TGTGCCAGCTCTCTAGCGGGGGTACAAGAGACCCAGTACTTC
TRBJ1-6	NA	TRBV6-5	NA	CASSPNSGINSPLHF	TGTGCCAGCAGCCCAAACAGTGGAATTAATTCACCCCTCCACTTT
TRBJ1-5	NA	TRBV2	NA	CAIRDWDQPQHF	TGTGCCATCAGGGACTGGGATCAGCCCCAGCATTTT
TRBJ2-2	NA	TRBV13	TRBD2	CASREMGLAGAGELFF	TGTGCCAGCAGGGAGATGGGACTAGCGGGGGCCGGGGAGCTGTTTTTT
TRBJ1-2	NA	TRBV7-9	TRBD1	CASSPNAGTGNYGYTF	TGTGCCAGCAGCCCTAACGCCGGGACAGGAAACTATGGCTACACCTTC
TRBJ1-2	NA	TRBV13	TRBD1	CASSHGTGGALSYGYTF	TGTGCCAGCAGCCATGGGACAGGTGGAGCGCTAAGCTATGGCTACACCTTC
TRBJ2-1	once	TRBV5-6	TRBD2	CASSQGLAGAEQFF	TGTGCCAGCAGCCAGGGACTAGCGGGGGCCGAGCAGTTCTTC
TRBJ2-3	NA	TRBV3-1/TRBV3-2	TRBD1	CASSQDLAGGFPSTDTQYF	TGTGCCAGCAGCCAAGATCTGGCAGGGGGTTTTCCTAGCACAGATACGCAGTATTTT
TRBJ1-3	once	TRBV19	NA	CASSGAPGNTIYF	TGTGCCAGTAGTGGGGCTCCTGGAAACACCATATATTTT
TRBJ1-1	NA	TRBV7-2	TRBD1	CASSPGQALNTEAFF	TGTGCCAGCAGCCCGGGACAGGCCCTCAACACTGAAGCTTTCTTT
TRBJ2-6	NA	TRBV19	TRBD1	CASSIPFGQALSGANVLTF	TGTGCCAGTAGTATACCATTCGGACAGGCGCTCTCTGGGGCCAACGTCCTGACTTTC
TRBJ1-6	NA	TRBV18	TRBD1	CASSQNTNRGFNSPLHF	TGTGCCAGCTCACAAAATACCAACAGGGGTTTTAATTCACCCCTCCACTTT
TRBJ2-2	few	TRBV7-9	NA	CASSLSQNTGELFF	TGTGCCAGCAGCTTAAGCCAGAACACCGGGGAGCTGTTTTTT
TRBJ2-1	NA	TRBV9	TRBD2	CASSVVGGGPYNEQFF	TGTGCCAGCAGCGTAGTGGGCGGGGGGCCCTACAATGAGCAGTTCTTC
TRBJ1-1	NA	TRBV5-4	TRBD1	CASSARQGVDTEAFF	TGTGCCAGCAGCGCACGACAGGGAGTGGACACTGAAGCTTTCTTT
TRBJ2-3	NA	TRBV10-1	TRBD2	CANPSGDTDTQYF	TGCGCCAACCCTAGCGGAGATACAGATACGCAGTATTTT
TRBJ1-1	NA	TRBV11-2	NA	CASSFGDSFEAFF	TGTGCCAGCAGCTTTGGCGACAGCTTTGAAGCTTTCTTT
TRBJ1-4	NA	TRBV27	NA	CASSFGGLRNEKLFF	TGTGCCAGCAGTTTCGGGGGATTGAGGAATGAAAAACTGTTTTTT
TRBJ1-3	NA	TRBV19	TRBD1	CASSQGATGNTIYF	TGTGCCAGTAGCCAGGGGGCGACTGGAAACACCATATATTTT
TRBJ2-3	NA	TRBV5-1	NA	CASSFPTVDRGTDTQYF	TGCGCCAGCAGCTTTCCCACAGTCGATCGCGGCACAGATACGCAGTATTTT
TRBJ1-1	NA	TRBV19	NA	CASTTRGLKNTEAFF	TGTGCCAGTACGACCCGAGGGCTAAAGAACACTGAAGCTTTCTTT
TRBJ2-2	NA	TRBV6-6	NA	CASSYSRTNTGELFF	TGTGCCAGCAGTTACTCGAGGACAAACACCGGGGAGCTGTTTTTT
TRBJ1-2	NA	TRBV20-1	NA	CSPGRDGYTF	TGCAGTCCGGGCAGGGATGGCTACACCTTC
TRBJ1-5	NA	TRBV27	NA	CASSLSGRARQPQHF	TGTGCCAGCAGTTTATCGGGGAGGGCGAGGCAGCCCCAGCATTTT
TRBJ1-4	NA	TRBV7-9	NA	CASSLNLRTTNEKLFF	TGTGCCAGCAGCTTAAATCTGAGGACAACTAATGAAAAACTGTTTTTT
TRBJ1-1	NA	TRBV5-1	TRBD1	CASSWDRVDTEAFF	TGCGCCAGCAGCTGGGACAGGGTGGACACTGAAGCTTTCTTT
TRBJ2-7	NA	TRBV28	NA	CASRLHTGTYEQYF	TGTGCCAGCAGATTACACACAGGGACCTACGAGCAGTACTTC
TRBJ1-1	few	TRBV27	NA	CASSLSADTEAFF	TGTGCCAGCAGTTTATCGGCGGACACTGAAGCTTTCTTT
TRBJ2-1	NA	TRBV5-4	TRBD2	CASTRYPAGGTNEQFF	TGTGCCAGCACCCGGTACCCAGCGGGGGGTACCAATGAGCAGTTCTTC
TRBJ2-5	NA	TRBV6-1	TRBD2	CASSDPGGLVETQYF	TGTGCCAGCAGTGATCCGGGGGGGCTCGTGGAGACCCAGTACTTC
TRBJ1-1	NA	TRBV21-1	NA	CASSPGSTEAFF	TGTGCCAGCAGCCCAGGGTCCACTGAAGCTTTCTTT